The 32 T cell receptor beta chains below come from one sample, sequenced in a study of cytomegalovirus exposure and HLA in healthy donors. The PCR made use of 60 Vbeta and 13 Jbeta primers. Sequencing used immunoSEQ multiplex PCR; TCRdb keeps in-frame clones, though not all of them. The table includes roughly 200,000 clones, over 70% detected once. Sequences were obtained from PBMCs. The receptors were gathered from a man younger than 45 in good health and CMV-seronegative.

The chain joins TRBV6-5 to TRBJ1-6; D gene unclear. Trimming cost V 6 bases and J 8 bases, with 11 bases left between them. CDR3 length equals 13 residues. Per the germline V gene, CDR1 is MNHEY and CDR2 is SVGAGI. CDR3 coding DNA: TGTGCCAGCAGCCCCAAACATCATTCACCCCTCCACTTT. Its protein is CASSPKHHSPLHF.

This clone showed up just a few times. The V and J genes are TRBV27 and TRBJ1-2; TRBD1 aligns across 9 bases. Germline trimming cut 4 bases from V and 5 bases from J; bases unmatched to any gene: 2. The CDR3 length is 13 residues. CDR1 is MNHEY and CDR2 is SMNVEV in the germline V gene (reference sequence). In nucleotides, the CDR3 is TGTGCCAGCAGTTCGACAGGGGGGTATGGCTACACCTTC. Translation: CASSSTGGYGYTF.

The chain uses TRBV7-9 and TRBJ1-1; 7 bases map to TRBD1. This CDR3 has 13 amino acids. Trimming removed 3 bases from V and 7 bases from J; junction bases left unmatched: 5. CDR1 and CDR2 from the germline V gene are SEHNR and FQNEAQ (reference sequence). The chain's CDR3 is CASSLRRDSEAFF. The CDR3 DNA reads as TGTGCCAGCAGCTTGCGGCGGGACAGTGAAGCTTTCTTT.

The chain links TRBV7-2 to TRBJ2-5, with 10 nucleotides matching TRBD2. The end of the DNA fits TRBJ2-7 better, so the J call may be wrong. The V gene's germline CDR1 is SGHTA and CDR2 FQGNSA. This CDR3 is built from 16 residues. In DNA form, the CDR3 reads TGTGCCAGCAGCGACTCAGCGGGAGGGCCCTCTAACGAGCAGTACTTC. As protein: CASSDSAGGPSNEQYF.

V is TRBV7-2 and J is TRBJ2-5; tentatively, D is TRBD1 (6 bases). The end of the DNA is better explained by TRBJ2-7, so the J call may be wrong. The CDR3 runs 14 residues. Germline V gene data show CDR1 as SGHTA and CDR2 as FQGNSA. CDR3 amino acids: CASSLAGQLYEQYF. DNA of the CDR3: TGTGCCAGCAGCTTAGCGGGACAACTCTACGAGCAGTACTTC.

J is TRBJ2-1 and V is TRBV2, with 7 bases fitting TRBD1. After removal of 10 bases from V and 6 bases from J, the junction contained 15 bases not matched to a gene. This CDR3 has 15 residues. Germline V gene sequence: CDR1 SNHLY, CDR2 FYNNEI. The CDR3 spells CATGYRDSPVNEQFF. DNA of the CDR3: TGTGCCACGGGATACCGGGACAGTCCAGTCAATGAGCAGTTCTTC.

This sequence joins TRBV7-9 and TRBJ1-1, with D maybe TRBD1 (6 bases). The V end was cut by 5 bases, the J end by 4 bases, with 11 bases between. The CDR3 length is 13 residues. Germline CDR1 reads SEHNR; CDR2 reads FQNEAQ (reference sequence). CDR3 sequence reads: CASSTRQVTEAFF. In nucleotides, the CDR3 is TGTGCCAGCAGCACCAGACAGGTCACTGAAGCTTTCTTT.

This clone was observed a few times. This chain links TRBV7-9 with TRBJ2-5; 10 bases map to TRBD2. Germline values: CDR1 SEHNR, CDR2 FQNEAQ (reference sequence). Trimming took 4 bases from V and 3 from J; bases not matched to a gene: 5. The CDR3 extends over 15 amino acids. The CDR3 sequence: CASSSDGLAEETQYF. CDR3 DNA: TGTGCCAGCAGCTCCGACGGACTAGCGGAAGAGACCCAGTACTTC.

The chain links TRBV5-6 to TRBJ1-1; D may be TRBD1 (5 bases). CDR3 length equals 14 residues. The V end lost 1 base, the J end lost 3 bases, and 10 bases lay between the germline ends. The V gene's germline CDR1 is SGHDT and CDR2 YYEEEE. CDR3 coding DNA: TGTGCCAGCAGCTTGTATGGGGGGGACACTGAAGCTTTCTTT. Amino acids: CASSLYGGDTEAFF.

V gene TRBV7-2 combines with J gene TRBJ2-1; a weak D match, TRBD1 (5 bases). Germline V gives CDR1 SGHTA, CDR2 FQGNSA. V was shortened by 2 bases and J by 5 bases, with 10 bases between the two germline ends. The CDR3 has 14 residues. CDR3 bases: TGTGCCAGCAGCTTACAGCAGGACAACAATGAGCAGTTCTTC. Its protein is CASSLQQDNNEQFF.

The chain joins TRBV7-9 to TRBJ1-6, with a tentative D call TRBD1 (5 bases). V lost 3 bases to trimming and J lost 0 bases, with 15 bases between them. This CDR3 contains 18 residues. Germline CDR1 reads SEHNR; CDR2 reads FQNEAQ (reference sequence). The CDR3 DNA is TGTGCCAGCAGCTTCCCCAGACAGAGATCCTCCTATAATTCACCCCTCCACTTT. Translated, it gives CASSFPRQRSSYNSPLHF.

This chain joins TRBV7-2 and TRBJ1-2; D might be TRBD1 (5 bases). V lost 4 bases to trimming and J lost 0 bases, with 12 bases between them. The germline V gene has CDR1 SGHTA and CDR2 FQGNSA. The CDR3 is 15 amino acids. CDR3 in DNA: TGTGCCAGCAGCTCCATGGGACTGACTAACTATGGCTACACCTTC. Translating gives CASSSMGLTNYGYTF.

This clone turned up a few times. The chain has TRBV29-1 and TRBJ2-3, with 8 bases matching TRBD1. The length of the CDR3 is 16 residues. V shed 7 bases, J shed 3 bases, and the junction held 15 bases outside the gene matches. Per germline, CDR1 SQVTM and CDR2 ANQGSEA. DNA of the CDR3: TGCAGCGCTCGAAGGGACAACAGGGGGAAGACAGATACGCAGTATTTT. It is translated as CSARRDNRGKTDTQYF.

The genes are TRBV19 and TRBJ2-7; D is unresolved. CDR3 length: 16 amino acids. Germline lookup yields CDR1 LNHDA and CDR2 SQIVND (reference sequence). V was clipped by 4 bases and J by 3 bases, with 19 bases between them. As DNA, the CDR3 is TGTGCCAGTAGTACCCCTCGACGGAGTGCGGACTACGAGCAGTACTTC. Translating gives CASSTPRRSADYEQYF. The complete variable domain, with remaining parts taken from reference TRBV19 and TRBJ2-7, reads DGGITQSPKYLFRKEGQNVTLSCEQNLNHDAMYWYRQDPGQGLRLIYYSQIVNDFQKGDIAEGYSVSREKKESFPLTVTSAQKNPTAFYLCASSTPRRSADYEQYFGPGTRLTVT.

The chain uses TRBV6-6 and TRBJ1-2; 7 nucleotides line up with TRBD1. CDR3 length equals 12 residues. Germline loops: CDR1 MNHNY, CDR2 SVGAGI (reference sequence). V gave up 6 bases and J gave up 3 bases; unmatched junction bases: 1. This chain's CDR3 is CASRGTDYGYTF. The DNA of the CDR3 is TGTGCCAGCAGAGGGACAGACTATGGCTACACCTTC.

J is TRBJ1-5 and V is TRBV6-6, with TRBD1 as a possible D gene (5 bases). The V end lost 2 bases, the J end lost 1 base, and 9 bases lay between the germline ends. This CDR3 comprises 15 residues. The V gene's germline CDR1 is MNHNY and CDR2 SVGAGI (reference sequence). The CDR3 nucleotides are TGTGCCAGCAGTTACGGGGGGGAGAGCAATCAGCCCCAGCATTTT. As protein: CASSYGGESNQPQHF.

This sequence joins TRBV5-1 and TRBJ1-2; 7 nucleotides align to TRBD1. The CDR3 has 15 amino acids. Germline CDR1 is SGHRS and CDR2 is YFSETQ. J gave up 4 bases and V 4 bases, and 10 bases lay outside the gene matches. CDR3 in DNA: TGCGCCAGCAGCCCTACAGGGGATGGTGGCTATGGCTACACCTTC. Encoded protein: CASSPTGDGGYGYTF.

This clone occurred once. The J gene is TRBJ2-3, the V gene TRBV10-2, with 11 bases fitting TRBD2. Germline CDR1 reads WSHSY; CDR2 reads SAAADI. The V and J ends lost 4 bases and 3 bases, in that order; junction bases with no gene match: 6. The CDR3 loop spans 16 amino acids. This CDR3 is CASSAVTSGATDTQYF. Here the CDR3 DNA reads TGCGCCAGCAGTGCTGTGACTAGCGGGGCAACAGATACGCAGTATTTT.

CDR3 loop: CASEWQGRDEQFF. The CDR3 DNA follows: TGTGCCAGTGAGTGGCAGGGTCGAGATGAGCAGTTCTTC. The J gene is TRBJ2-1, the V gene TRBV19; TRBD1 might be the D (5 bases). The CDR3 has 13 amino acids. The V gene's germline CDR1 is LNHDA and CDR2 SQIVND (reference sequence). V was trimmed by 8 bases and J by 8 bases, leaving 16 bases between them.

V gene TRBV9 combines with J gene TRBJ1-1; D gene uncertain. The germline CDR1 and CDR2 sequences are SGDLS and YYNGEE. The germline V and J ends were trimmed by 0 bases and 4 bases, with 10 bases remaining between them. This CDR3 is 14 amino acids long. CDR3 DNA sequence: TGTGCCAGCAGCGTAGGAGGGCAGTTCACTGAAGCTTTCTTT. Protein product: CASSVGGQFTEAFF.

J is TRBJ2-3 and V is TRBV2; tentatively, D is TRBD2 (7 bases). Germline V gene lookup returns CDR1 SNHLY and CDR2 FYNNEI. This CDR3 comprises 14 residues. V lost 2 bases and J 4 bases, leaving 10 bases between the germline ends. The CDR3 loop reads CASSELRGPDTQYF. CDR3 DNA sequence: TGTGCCAGCAGTGAACTGCGGGGGCCAGATACGCAGTATTTT.

The rearrangement links TRBV5-4 to TRBJ1-2, with D perhaps TRBD1 (6 bases). V lost 0 bases, J lost 2 bases, and 8 bases lay in between. Germline loops: CDR1 SGHNT, CDR2 YYREEE (reference sequence). The CDR3 covers 14 residues. The CDR3 bases are TGTGCCAGCAGCTTGGCCGGACAGAACTATGGCTACACCTTC. Translating gives CASSLAGQNYGYTF.

The V call is TRBV5-4, the J call TRBJ1-2, with 9 bases matching TRBD1. The length of the CDR3 is 14 residues. The ends lost 4 bases at V and 3 bases at J; junction bases unmatched: 4. Germline lookup yields CDR1 SGHNT and CDR2 YYREEE (reference sequence). The CDR3 bases are TGTGCCAGCAGCGTCACAGGGGGCGACTATGGCTACACCTTC. Translating it yields CASSVTGGDYGYTF. The full variable domain, rest sourced from reference TRBV5-4 and TRBJ1-2, is ETGVTQSPTHLIKTRGQQVTLRCSSQSGHNTVSWYQQALGQGPQFIFQYYREEENGRGNFPPRFSGLQFPNYSSELNVNALELDDSALYLCASSVTGGDYGYTFGSGTRLTVV.

The V gene is TRBV28, the J gene TRBJ1-4, with D tentatively TRBD1 (5 bases). The germline V gene has CDR1 MDHEN and CDR2 SYDVKM. The CDR3 is made up of 14 amino acids. With 4 bases removed from V and 8 bases from J, the gap between germline ends came to 14 bases. CDR3 loop: CASSSDGGSEKLFF. The CDR3 nucleotides read TGTGCCAGCAGTTCCGACGGGGGGAGCGAAAAACTGTTTTTT.

The CDR3 DNA follows: TGTGCCAGCAGTGCTCAGGGCCTCGTAGATGAAAAACTGTTTTTT. It specifies CASSAQGLVDEKLFF. This chain joins TRBV6-1 and TRBJ1-4; the D gene is possibly TRBD1 (5 bases). Germline assignment: CDR1 MNHNS and CDR2 SASEGT. The CDR3 is 15 residues long. V gave up 4 bases and J gave up 6 bases, with 15 bases separating them.

Details on this clone: One end of the junction does not line up with germline, which may come from a read error. The rearrangement links TRBV7-9 to TRBJ1-5, with 10 bases lining up with TRBD1. Germline values: CDR1 SEHNR, CDR2 FQNEAQ (reference sequence). The CDR3 contains 14 residues. CDR3 sequence: CSSSLDRGNQPQHF. For the CDR3, the DNA is TGTTCCAGCAGCTTGGACAGGGGGAATCAGCCCCAGCATTTT.

This clone has just a few counts. The rearrangement joins TRBV2 to TRBJ2-7; TRBD2 aligns across 10 bases. Germline CDR1 SNHLY, CDR2 FYNNEI. V dropped 8 bases and J dropped 7; count of bases not matched to a gene: 14. This CDR3 has 15 residues. The CDR3 DNA is TGTGCCAGCCGCCAAGCCTCAGCGGGAGGGAGAGAGCAGTACTTC. It codes for CASRQASAGGREQYF. Filled out from reference TRBV2 and TRBJ2-7, the complete variable domain reads EPEVTQTPSHQVTQMGQEVILRCVPISNHLYFYWYRQILGQKVEFLVSFYNNEISEKSEIFDDQFSVERPDGSNFTLKIRSTKLEDSAMYFCASRQASAGGREQYFGPGTRLTVT.

This chain joins TRBV15 and TRBJ1-5; 8 nucleotides align to TRBD1. Germline CDR1 LNHNV, CDR2 YYDKDF (reference sequence). This CDR3 has 15 amino acids. The ends lost 3 bases at V and 3 bases at J; junction bases unmatched: 4. CDR3 DNA sequence: TGTGCCACCAGCAGTGACAGGGGATTCAATCAGCCCCAGCATTTT. Translated, it gives CATSSDRGFNQPQHF.

The V and J genes are TRBV28 and TRBJ2-7, with D possibly matching TRBD1 (5 bases). This CDR3 spans 15 amino acids. Germline CDR1 MDHEN, CDR2 SYDVKM. Trimming removed 6 bases at V and 6 bases at J, with 21 bases between. CDR3 nucleotides: TGTGCCAGCAGGGACACCTCATTTGGCGGTTTCGAGCAGTACTTC. Protein: CASRDTSFGGFEQYF.

This sequence joins TRBV4-2 and TRBJ2-7; 10 bases are a match to TRBD2. Germline V gene data show CDR1 as LGHNA and CDR2 as YNFKEQ. J gave up 3 bases and V 0 bases, and 2 bases lay outside the gene matches. This CDR3 has 15 amino acids. The CDR3 DNA sequence: TGTGCCAGCAGCCAAGATGCTAGCGGGGGCTACGAGCAGTACTTC. It yields the protein CASSQDASGGYEQYF.

The chain is built from TRBV7-8 and TRBJ2-7; D is undetermined. Germline V gives CDR1 SGHVS, CDR2 FQNEAQ. The CDR3 contains 13 residues. V was pared by 5 bases and J by 5 bases, with 13 bases between. CDR3 region: CASSPLRPDEQYF. The DNA for the CDR3 is TGTGCCAGCAGCCCACTTCGTCCGGACGAGCAGTACTTC.

Points on this clone: Compared with germline, one end of the junction differs, possibly owing to a read error. The chain carries TRBV7-2 and TRBJ2-4, with D unclear. CDR1 is SGHTA, CDR2 FQGNSA, per germline. The CDR3 covers 13 residues. The CDR3 reads CASSLATKNSQYF. CDR3 nucleotide sequence: TGTGCCAGCAGCTTAGCAACCAAAAACAGTCAGTACTTC.